This TCR beta chain was captured in a study of CD8+ T cells in alopecia areata. Whole-study context: Treated patients received severity scores based on the percentage of scalp area affected.

The treatment here: oral pan-JAK inhibitor, 5-10 mg twice daily. Researchers gathered lesional scalp punch biopsies and peripheral blood from patients with alopecia areata. Once RNA had been extracted, it was reverse transcribed into cDNA to act as the sequencing template. Generated by immunoSEQ multiplex PCR, the TCRdb table keeps only in-frame clones and is missing some. Of around 6,900 clones listed, nearly 70% are singletons. The V end lost 1 base, the J end lost 2 bases, and 15 bases lay between the germline ends. Germline V lookup: CDR1 MGHRA, CDR2 YSYEKL. This CDR3 has 17 amino acids. Sequences were derived from skin, sampled at week 4, from a patient treated with tofacitinib. This clonotype was sampled from a human donor with alopecia areata. The chain couples TRBV4-1 to TRBJ1-5; D uncertain. The CDR3 nucleotides are TGCGCCAGCAGCCAAGGGTCCTACACGAGGGGCAATCAGCCCCAGCATTTT. Translated: CASSQGSYTRGNQPQHF.